Below are 22 T cell receptor beta chains sequenced from a single sample in a study of shared clonotypes between healthy human individuals. Sequenced by immunoSEQ multiplex PCR; TCRdb stores in-frame clones only, minus some. The data hold some 1.1 million clones, with about 80% observed a single time. Sequenced sample: memory CD4+ T cells from PBMCs. Subset defined: CD45RA-negative fraction. The receptors originated from a young man in good health. Some clones in this sample may be carry-over from other donors' samples.

This clone was picked up one time. The chain couples TRBV10-3 to TRBJ2-6; D call uncertain. The CDR3 runs to 14 residues. The germline V gene encodes CDR1 ENHRY and CDR2 SYGVKD. Written as DNA, the CDR3 is TGTGCTTCGGGCCGGAGCTCTGGGGCCAACGTCCTGACTTTC. As protein: CASGRSSGANVLTF.

The chain is built from TRBV5-1 and TRBJ1-1; D remains unclear. Germline CDR1 SGHRS, CDR2 YFSETQ. The CDR3 consists of 14 residues. V was trimmed by 6 bases and J by 1 base, leaving 13 bases between them. CDR3 nucleotides: TGCGCCAGCAAGGCCAGCTCAGGGAACACTGAAGCTTTCTTT. Translating gives CASKASSGNTEAFF.

The J gene is TRBJ2-3, the V gene TRBV30; 7 bases line up with TRBD2. Germline lookup yields CDR1 GTSNPN and CDR2 SVGIG (reference sequence). With V trimmed by 0 bases and J by 1 base, 4 bases remained unmatched. The CDR3 runs 15 residues. The CDR3 sequence: CAWSVKAGRTDTQYF. CDR3 DNA: TGTGCCTGGAGTGTAAAAGCGGGACGCACAGATACGCAGTATTTT.

The chain combines TRBV28 with TRBJ2-7, with D perhaps TRBD1 (6 bases). The CDR3 length is 14 residues. The V end lost 7 bases, the J end lost 2 bases, and 15 bases lay between the germline ends. Germline loops: CDR1 MDHEN, CDR2 SYDVKM. CDR3 protein: CASMGARLAYEQYF. The CDR3 DNA is TGTGCCAGCATGGGGGCTCGTCTTGCCTACGAGCAGTACTTC.

This rearrangement joins TRBV7-2 to TRBJ1-2; no reliable D call. This CDR3 is 15 amino acids long. Germline V gene data show CDR1 as SGHTA and CDR2 as FQGNSA. V lost 5 bases to trimming and J lost 4 bases, with 17 bases between them. The CDR3 nucleotides are TGTGCCAGCAGCCCTACCCCTGGGATATCCTATGGCTACACCTTC. It translates to CASSPTPGISYGYTF. Supplemented by reference TRBV7-2 and TRBJ1-2, the full variable domain reads GAGVSQSPSNKVTEKGKDVELRCDPISGHTALYWYRQSLGQGLEFLIYFQGNSAPDKSGLPSDRFSAERTGGSVSTLTIQRTQQEDSAVYLCASSPTPGISYGYTFGSGTRLTVV.

This clone has just one count. The genes are TRBV6-5 and TRBJ1-2, with unresolved D. The V end was cut by 3 bases, the J end by 4 bases, with 9 bases between. Germline CDR1 reads MNHEY; CDR2 reads SVGAGI. The CDR3 is 13 residues long. The CDR3 bases are TGTGCCAGCAGTTATTCGGATACCTATGGCTACACCTTC. Translating it yields CASSYSDTYGYTF.

The rearrangement uses TRBV4-1 and TRBJ1-2, with D possibly matching TRBD1 (5 bases). Germline loops: CDR1 MGHRA, CDR2 YSYEKL. The V gene lost 5 bases and the J gene lost 4 bases, with 20 bases spanning the gap. This CDR3 comprises 16 residues. The CDR3 spells CASSGATRGHPYGYTF. Written as DNA, the CDR3 is TGCGCCAGCAGCGGAGCGACCCGAGGACACCCCTATGGCTACACCTTC.

The chain couples TRBV18 to TRBJ1-4; tentative D call: TRBD1 (6 bases). Trimming shortened V by 6 bases and J by 7 bases, and 12 bases separated the two germline ends. Germline V CDR1 and CDR2: KGHSH, LQKENI. The CDR3 is 13 residues long. CDR3 protein: CASSNTGSEKLFF. The CDR3 bases are TGTGCCAGCTCCAACACAGGGAGTGAAAAACTGTTTTTT.

This clone has just one count. This chain uses TRBV18 with TRBJ2-7; perhaps TRBD2 as D (7 bases). V was pared by 2 bases and J by 6 bases, with 14 bases between. Germline lookup yields CDR1 KGHSH and CDR2 LQKENI. The CDR3 consists of 14 residues. The DNA of the CDR3 is TGTGCCAGCTCACCAGGGGGGGGCGAAGGCGAGCAGTACTTC. Translation: CASSPGGGEGEQYF.

This rearrangement joins TRBV4-1 to TRBJ2-2, with no clear D. V dropped 0 bases and J dropped 6 bases, with 14 bases sitting between them. Germline CDR1 is MGHRA and CDR2 is YSYEKL. The CDR3 extends over 16 amino acids. The CDR3 sequence is CASSQDQKRGAGELFF. CDR3 DNA sequence: TGCGCCAGCAGCCAAGATCAGAAGCGTGGCGCCGGGGAGCTGTTTTTT.

This chain joins TRBV6-5 and TRBJ2-7; the D gene is possibly TRBD2 (6 bases). The CDR3 runs 14 residues. Germline V gene data show CDR1 as MNHEY and CDR2 as SVGAGI. Trimming cost V 4 bases and J 3 bases, with 13 bases left between them. As DNA, the CDR3 is TGTGCCAGCAGTTTAGTGAACGGGGGCTACGAGCAGTACTTC. The encoded protein is CASSLVNGGYEQYF.

The chain is built from TRBV7-2 and TRBJ2-3; the match to TRBD2 covers 15 bases. The CDR3 spans 15 residues. J was trimmed by 9 bases and V by 5 bases; bases with no gene match: 6. Per germline, CDR1 SGHTA and CDR2 FQGNSA. CDR3 nucleotides: TGTGCCAGCAGCCAGAGGACTAGCGGGGGGGAAACGCAGTATTTT. It translates to CASSQRTSGGETQYF.

V and J are TRBV5-1 and TRBJ2-1, with D tentatively TRBD2 (5 bases). V was clipped by 4 bases and J by 9 bases, with 11 bases between them. CDR3 length equals 12 residues. Germline CDR1 and CDR2: SGHRS and YFSETQ. The CDR3 loop reads CASSPGLGEQFF. CDR3 DNA: TGCGCCAGCAGCCCAGGACTGGGTGAGCAGTTCTTC.

The V call is TRBV5-1, the J call TRBJ2-1, with D possibly matching TRBD2 (7 bases). The CDR3 runs 16 residues. V lost 4 bases, J lost 4 bases, and 18 bases lay in between. Germline values: CDR1 SGHRS, CDR2 YFSETQ. This CDR3 reads CASSPSSGGLYNEQFF. The CDR3 DNA sequence: TGCGCCAGCAGCCCATCTTCGGGGGGCCTATACAATGAGCAGTTCTTC.

The chain recombines TRBV5-1 with TRBJ1-3; D unresolved. Trimming shortened V by 1 base and J by 0 bases, and 11 bases separated the two germline ends. The CDR3 is 16 amino acids. The germline CDR1 and CDR2 sequences are SGHRS and YFSETQ. In DNA form, the CDR3 reads TGCGCCAGCAGCTTGACGGGCACAACCTCTGGAAACACCATATATTTT. This codes for CASSLTGTTSGNTIYF.

This chain connects TRBV10-3 to TRBJ2-1; TRBD2 aligns across 7 bases. The CDR3 sequence is 14 residues long. The V gene end was trimmed by 4 bases and the J gene end by 5 bases; junction bases not matched to a gene: 5. CDR1 is ENHRY and CDR2 is SYGVKD in the germline V gene. CDR3 bases: TGTGCCATCAGTGCCCGGGGGGACCACAATGAGCAGTTCTTC. Its translation is CAISARGDHNEQFF.

The chain combines TRBV5-1 with TRBJ2-2, with no clear D. CDR1 SGHRS and CDR2 YFSETQ come from the germline V gene. The CDR3 length is 14 residues. Trimming took off 4 bases at V and 4 bases at J, with 11 bases between the two ends. The CDR3 DNA is TGCGCCAGCAGCCCGTCGGGCTCCACCGGGGAGCTGTTTTTT. It is translated as CASSPSGSTGELFF.

This clone was observed many times. The genes are TRBV5-4 and TRBJ2-1; 10 bases are shared with TRBD2. CDR1 and CDR2 from the germline V gene are SGHNT and YYREEE (reference sequence). J gave up 7 bases and V 5 bases, and 9 bases lay outside the gene matches. The CDR3 is 15 amino acids. The CDR3 region has the DNA TGTGCCAGCAGGCGTGGGGCTAGCGGGGGAAATGAGCAGTTCTTC. Residues: CASRRGASGGNEQFF.

The J gene is TRBJ2-3, the V gene TRBV7-2; perhaps TRBD1 as D (6 bases). This CDR3 region has 13 residues. Trimming left V 4 bases short and J 4 bases short, with 9 bases between. The V gene's germline CDR1 is SGHTA and CDR2 FQGNSA. Here the CDR3 DNA reads TGTGCCAGCAGCTCAGGACAGTCAGATACGCAGTATTTT. It specifies CASSSGQSDTQYF.

This sequence joins TRBV7-2 and TRBJ2-6; D possibly uses TRBD1 or TRBD2 (6 bases each). Germline CDR1 reads SGHTA; CDR2 reads FQGNSA. This CDR3 is built from 16 residues. Trimming shortened V by 0 bases and J by 9 bases, and 15 bases separated the two germline ends. The CDR3 nucleotides are TGTGCCAGCAGCTTAGCCGGGACAAGGGGAGGCAACGTCCTGACTTTC. Translating gives CASSLAGTRGGNVLTF.

The chain links TRBV2 to TRBJ1-1, with 8 bases fitting TRBD1. Trimming at V came to 6 bases and at J to 1 base, leaving 4 bases not matched to a gene. The CDR3 runs 14 residues. Germline-derived CDR1 and CDR2 are SNHLY and FYNNEI. DNA for the CDR3: TGTGCCAGCAGCGAGGACAGGGCGAACACTGAAGCTTTCTTT. Amino acids: CASSEDRANTEAFF.

The genes are TRBV9 and TRBJ1-1; the D is unclear. The germline CDR1 and CDR2 sequences are SGDLS and YYNGEE. Trimming shortened V by 5 bases and J by 3 bases, and 14 bases separated the two germline ends. CDR3 length: 14 amino acids. The CDR3 spells CASSTHGGDTEAFF. CDR3 DNA sequence: TGTGCCAGCAGTACGCATGGTGGAGACACTGAAGCTTTCTTT.